The 29 T cell receptor beta chains in this list originate from one sample, sequenced in a study of blood T cells in healthy people across ages. It was with a sample-barcoded 5' primer and a J-beta primer mix that a second PCR of about 6 to 11 cycles was run. TCRdb ran MiXCR on the 5' RACE reads and lists one entry per CDR3 protein. The data hold about 1.1 million distinct CDR3 sequences, with roughly two fifths observed a single time. Sequencing used blood. Every receptor here comes from a man between 18 and 29 years old in good health.

The chain has TRBV7-9 and TRBJ1-2; D is unresolved. Trimming removed 1 base from V and 3 bases from J, with 15 bases in between. This CDR3 spans 16 amino acids. From germline, CDR1 is SEHNR and CDR2 FQNEAQ (reference sequence). CDR3 coding DNA: TGTGCCAGCAGCTTAGTTGAGGCATGGAGATACTATGGCTACACCTTC. This codes for CASSLVEAWRYYGYTF.

This chain links TRBV12-3 or TRBV12-4 with TRBJ2-3; 7 bases agree with TRBD2. After removal of 6 bases from V and 6 bases from J, the junction contained 9 bases not matched to a gene. The CDR3 contains 14 residues. The chain's CDR3 is CASRRAGVGDTQYF. CDR3 coding DNA: TGTGCCAGCAGACGGGCGGGGGTCGGGGATACGCAGTATTTT.

This clonotype has ten or more counts. The chain links TRBV20-1 to TRBJ1-4; D not certain. The CDR3 consists of 12 residues. Trimming removed 4 bases at V and 1 base at J, with 4 bases between. CDR1 is DFQATT and CDR2 is SNEGSKA in the germline V gene (reference sequence). For the CDR3, the DNA is TGCAGTGCTACGGGAACTAATGAAAAACTGTTTTTT. This encodes CSATGTNEKLFF.

This clonotype was counted between two and nine times. This rearrangement joins TRBV20-1 to TRBJ2-1, with 9 bases aligning to TRBD1. The ends lost 6 bases at V and 7 bases at J; junction bases unmatched: 16. The CDR3 runs to 16 residues. CDR1 DFQATT and CDR2 SNEGSKA come from the germline V gene (reference sequence). In DNA, the CDR3 is TGCAGTGCCCCACCTCCGACAGGGGGGAATATGAATGAGCAGTTCTTC. Protein: CSAPPPTGGNMNEQFF.

There are a few counts of this clonotype. The V call is TRBV4-1, the J call TRBJ2-1; the match to TRBD2 covers 10 bases. CDR3 size: 18 residues. J was trimmed by 4 bases and V by 1 base; bases with no gene match: 10. CDR1 and CDR2 (germline): MGHRA, YSYEKL. The CDR3 nucleotides are TGCGCCAGCAGCCAAGGATCAAGCGGGGGGGCGTATTACAATGAGCAGTTCTTC. Translation: CASSQGSSGGAYYNEQFF.

The chain employs TRBV5-1 and TRBJ1-2, with 7 bases aligning to TRBD1. After removal of 0 bases from V and 0 bases from J, the junction contained 5 bases not matched to a gene. There are 16 residues in the CDR3. The V gene's germline CDR1 is SGHRS and CDR2 YFSETQ. CDR3 DNA sequence: TGCGCCAGCAGCTTGGATGGGACAGCAACTAACTATGGCTACACCTTC. Encoded protein: CASSLDGTATNYGYTF.

In this sample, this clonotype turned up a few times. This chain uses TRBV20-1 with TRBJ1-2; D perhaps matches TRBD1 (6 bases). The germline V gene has CDR1 DFQATT and CDR2 SNEGSKA (reference sequence). Trimming stripped 0 bases from V and 8 bases from J, with 10 bases between. CDR3 length: 12 amino acids. The CDR3 DNA reads TGCAGTGCTAGAGAAGGGGGTAGGGGCTACACCTTC. Translated: CSAREGGRGYTF.

The V call is TRBV18, the J call TRBJ1-1, with D unclear. CDR3 length: 16 amino acids. V was pared by 2 bases and J by 9 bases, with 22 bases between. The germline V gene encodes CDR1 KGHSH and CDR2 LQKENI. CDR3 protein: CASSPNDLARRHKAFF. The CDR3 DNA follows: TGTGCCAGCTCACCAAATGATTTAGCCCGGCGGCACAAAGCTTTCTTT.

At least ten counts were recorded for this clonotype. V gene TRBV20-1 combines with J gene TRBJ1-5; D remains ambiguous. Trimming removed 5 bases at V and 2 bases at J, with 10 bases between. CDR3 length: 13 amino acids. The germline CDR1 and CDR2 sequences are DFQATT and SNEGSKA (reference sequence). The CDR3 is CSAGSKGNQPQHF. The CDR3 bases are TGCAGTGCTGGTAGCAAGGGCAATCAGCCCCAGCATTTT.

With regard to this clonotype: At one end, the junction sequence differs from germline, possibly due to a read error. V and J are TRBV24-1 and TRBJ2-1; D is undetermined. CDR1 KGHDR and CDR2 SFDVKD come from the germline V gene. The CDR3 loop spans 14 amino acids. The CDR3 DNA sequence: TGTGCCACCAGTGGCCAGAGTCCCTACAATGGGCAGTTCTTC. Protein sequence: CATSGQSPYNGQFF.

About this clonotype: Sequence at one end of the junction differs from germline and may be a read error. This rearrangement joins TRBV7-9 to TRBJ2-3; D not resolved. The CDR3 has 14 amino acids. Per the germline V gene, CDR1 is SEHNR and CDR2 is FQNEAQ (reference sequence). In nucleotides, the CDR3 is TGTGCCAGCAGCTTATCAAGGCAGGCAGATGCGCAGTATTTT. It translates to CASSLSRQADAQYF.

V usage is TRBV10-3 and J usage is TRBJ1-2, with D uncertain. V lost 4 bases and J 5 bases, leaving 14 bases between the germline ends. Germline V gene sequence: CDR1 ENHRY, CDR2 SYGVKD. This CDR3 has 14 residues. The CDR3 here is CAISAEQGGYGYTF. As DNA, the CDR3 is TGTGCCATCAGTGCGGAACAAGGAGGTTATGGCTACACCTTC.

The genes are TRBV7-6 and TRBJ2-7; D is unclear. Trimming removed 4 bases from V and 0 bases from J, with 7 bases in between. The CDR3 runs to 13 residues. Germline V CDR1 and CDR2: SGHVS, FNYEAQ. The CDR3 DNA follows: TGTGCCAGCAGCTCCAGTCCCTCCTACGAGCAGTACTTC. It specifies CASSSSPSYEQYF.

The chain combines TRBV6-1 with TRBJ2-7; 10 bases map to TRBD1. With 6 bases clipped from V and 0 bases from J, the junction kept 5 bases outside the gene matches. Germline CDR1 MNHNS, CDR2 SASEGT. CDR3 length equals 15 residues. The CDR3 sequence is CASRWTGGSSYEQYF. The CDR3, as DNA: TGTGCCAGCAGATGGACAGGGGGTTCCTCCTACGAGCAGTACTTC.

This clonotype was picked up a small number of times. The chain has TRBV20-1 and TRBJ1-4; tentative D call: TRBD1 (5 bases). Germline CDR1 and CDR2: DFQATT and SNEGSKA (reference sequence). V lost 2 bases and J 0 bases, leaving 7 bases between the germline ends. There are 14 residues in the CDR3. CDR3 DNA sequence: TGCAGTGCTAGAATGGGGGCAACTAATGAAAAACTGTTTTTT. Amino acid sequence: CSARMGATNEKLFF.

The J gene is TRBJ2-5, the V gene TRBV25-1; weak D call: TRBD2 (5 bases). V shed 8 bases and J shed 6 bases, with 16 bases lying between them. Germline-derived CDR1 and CDR2 are MGHDK and SYGVNS. CDR3 length: 13 residues. The CDR3 loop is CASEMTMLKTQYF. CDR3 nucleotide sequence: TGTGCCAGCGAGATGACTATGTTGAAGACCCAGTACTTC.

The chain employs TRBV20-1 and TRBJ2-3, with 7 positions matching TRBD2. Germline V gene sequence: CDR1 DFQATT, CDR2 SNEGSKA (reference sequence). The CDR3 totals 12 residues. The CDR3 coding sequence is TGCATGTGGGCGGGGGGCACAGATACGCAGTATTTT. Its translation: CMWAGGTDTQYF.

The chain uses TRBV5-4 and TRBJ1-4; D remains unclear. CDR3 length: 16 residues. The germline V gene encodes CDR1 SGHNT and CDR2 YYREEE (reference sequence). Trimming removed 1 base from V and 3 bases from J, with 13 bases in between. In DNA form, the CDR3 reads TGTGCCAGCAGCTTGACTGGGGAGCGGGCTAATGAAAAACTGTTTTTT. Encoded protein: CASSLTGERANEKLFF.

This clonotype was observed a handful of times. The chain employs TRBV24-1 and TRBJ2-5; no firm D call. V lost 0 bases and J 5 bases, leaving 6 bases between the germline ends. Germline V gives CDR1 KGHDR, CDR2 SFDVKD. The CDR3 extends over 13 amino acids. The CDR3 protein is CATSDLLGETQYF. The CDR3 DNA sequence: TGTGCCACCAGTGATTTGTTAGGGGAGACCCAGTACTTC.

The V gene is TRBV29-1, the J gene TRBJ2-5; tentatively, D is TRBD1 (6 bases). The germline gives CDR1 SQVTM, CDR2 ANQGSEA. CDR3 length equals 10 residues. CDR3 DNA: TGCAAAGCAGGGGACAATGAGCAGTACTTC. Protein sequence: CKAGDNEQYF.

The V call is TRBV20-1, the J call TRBJ2-1; tentative D call: TRBD1 (6 bases). The length of the CDR3 is 22 residues. Germline values: CDR1 DFQATT, CDR2 SNEGSKA (reference sequence). V lost 3 bases and J lost 9, with 42 bases in between. The CDR3 sequence is CSASFLSGRDNNFVGGFGEQFF. In DNA, the CDR3 is TGCAGTGCTAGTTTCCTGAGTGGCCGGGATAACAATTTCGTAGGGGGATTCGGTGAGCAGTTCTTC.

The chain links TRBV11-2 to TRBJ2-7, with D perhaps given as TRBD1 or TRBD2 (5 bases each). V was shortened by 0 bases and J by 7 bases, with 13 bases between the two germline ends. Looked up from germline, CDR1 is SGHAT and CDR2 is FQNNGV. The CDR3 consists of 14 residues. The CDR3 region has the DNA TGTGCCAGCAGCTTAGATAGAATGGGACCGGAGCAGTACTTC. Its protein product is CASSLDRMGPEQYF.

In its sample, this clonotype was seen a few times. This sequence joins TRBV7-2 and TRBJ2-7, with D maybe TRBD1 (6 bases). V gave up 1 base and J gave up 4 bases, with 14 bases separating them. Per the germline V gene, CDR1 is SGHTA and CDR2 is FQGNSA. The CDR3 runs to 15 residues. CDR3 amino acids: CASSLDREYVYEQYF. In DNA, the CDR3 is TGTGCCAGCAGCTTAGACAGGGAATATGTGTACGAGCAGTACTTC.

This clonotype has more than one count but fewer than ten. The V call is TRBV20-1, the J call TRBJ1-2; TRBD1 agrees at 8 bases. The CDR3 sequence is 11 residues long. Germline loops: CDR1 DFQATT, CDR2 SNEGSKA (reference sequence). V lost 6 bases, J lost 8 bases, and 5 bases stayed unmatched. CDR3 sequence reads: CSAPTGVGYTF. The CDR3 DNA reads as TGCAGTGCCCCGACAGGGGTCGGCTACACCTTC.

This clonotype was seen only a few times. This chain uses TRBV20-1 with TRBJ1-4, with D unresolved. The V end lost 4 bases, the J end lost 4 bases, and 7 bases lay between the germline ends. The germline CDR1 and CDR2 sequences are DFQATT and SNEGSKA (reference sequence). The CDR3 spans 12 residues. This CDR3 is CSATRFNEKLFF. The CDR3 nucleotides read TGCAGTGCTACCCGGTTTAATGAAAAACTGTTTTTT.

This clonotype has more than one count but fewer than ten. The chain uses TRBV18 and TRBJ1-2; a possible D gene is TRBD1 (6 bases). Trimming removed 3 bases at V and 9 bases at J, with 8 bases between. The CDR3 contains 11 residues. Per germline, CDR1 KGHSH and CDR2 LQKENI. For the CDR3, the DNA is TGTGCCAGCTCACCTCAGGGGAGCTACACCTTC. It is translated as CASSPQGSYTF.

This clonotype has more than one count but fewer than ten. V and J are TRBV4-3 and TRBJ2-5; D remains ambiguous. CDR1 and CDR2 from the germline V gene are LGHNA and YSLEER. The CDR3 runs 15 residues. Between the trimmed V and J ends, which lost 0 bases and 1 base, there was a span of 9 bases. As DNA, the CDR3 is TGCGCCAGCAGCCAAGATTGGGCTAGCCAAGAGACCCAGTACTTC. This encodes CASSQDWASQETQYF.

V is TRBV12-3 or TRBV12-4 and J is TRBJ2-2, with no clear D. The length of the CDR3 is 12 residues. V was shortened by 7 bases and J by 3 bases, with 6 bases between the two germline ends. CDR3 sequence: CASTLHTGELFF. The CDR3, as DNA: TGTGCCAGCACCCTCCACACCGGGGAGCTGTTTTTT.

This clonotype was picked up a small number of times. The CDR3 loop reads CASSHAPGTDKQYF. DNA of the CDR3: TGTGCCAGCAGTCACGCACCCGGGACAGACAAGCAGTATTTT. The V call is TRBV6-5, the J call TRBJ2-3; 7 bases are a match to TRBD1. The length of the CDR3 is 14 residues. V shed 5 bases and J 11 bases; nucleotides not matched to a gene: 13. Germline V CDR1 and CDR2: MNHEY, SVGAGI.